Listed below are T cell receptor beta chains from one sample, sequenced in a study of blood T cell repertoires in COVID-19. The table came from immunoSEQ multiplex PCR; TCRdb's copy has only in-frame clones and leaves some out. This sample yields hundreds of thousands of clones, of which about nine tenths are seen a single time; roughly 6.6% belongs to the top ten. Specimen: peripheral blood. Source of these receptors: a woman in her 70s with COVID-19, enrolled during active disease. Both conserved end residues are part of each CDR3. The D gene is left open where the match is weak. Some rows mark clone size as missing; the rest say once, few, many or name a class of expanded clone.

V gene: TRBV24-1
clone size: .
D gene: .
J gene: TRBJ1-1
CDR3 protein: CATSGGRRNTEAFF

V gene: TRBV18
clone size: .
D gene: .
J gene: TRBJ2-5
CDR3 protein: CASSPPFKETQYF

V gene: TRBV19
clone size: .
D gene: TRBD1
J gene: TRBJ1-2
CDR3 protein: CASSRQGGYANYGYTF

V gene: TRBV6-5
clone size: .
D gene: .
J gene: TRBJ1-1
CDR3 protein: CASSYSTGQPGTFF

V gene: TRBV19
clone size: .
D gene: .
J gene: TRBJ1-5
CDR3 protein: CASSIGGGYSNQPQHF

V gene: TRBV6-6
clone size: .
D gene: .
J gene: TRBJ1-6
CDR3 protein: CAGKAGNDSPLHF

V gene: TRBV7-2
clone size: few
D gene: TRBD1
J gene: TRBJ2-5
CDR3 protein: CASSSGTGKETQYF

V gene: TRBV5-1
clone size: .
D gene: .
J gene: TRBJ1-2
CDR3 protein: CASSLIPGNYGYTF

V gene: TRBV15
clone size: .
D gene: .
J gene: TRBJ2-1
CDR3 protein: CATSRGGDEQFF

V gene: TRBV6-1
clone size: .
D gene: .
J gene: TRBJ1-2
CDR3 protein: CASSEASRGKEGYTF

V gene: TRBV5-6
clone size: .
D gene: .
J gene: TRBJ1-2
CDR3 protein: CASSPRGGYYGYTF

V gene: TRBV7-9
clone size: .
D gene: .
J gene: TRBJ1-2
CDR3 protein: CASSLSSSGGAGGYTF

V gene: TRBV5-1
clone size: .
D gene: TRBD2
J gene: TRBJ2-5
CDR3 protein: CASSSPPGGLETQYF

V gene: TRBV7-8
clone size: once
D gene: .
J gene: TRBJ1-3
CDR3 protein: CASSLGVLVSGNTIYF

V gene: TRBV29-1
clone size: .
D gene: .
J gene: TRBJ2-7
CDR3 protein: CSVQAAPYEQYF

V gene: TRBV21-1
clone size: .
D gene: .
J gene: TRBJ1-4
CDR3 protein: CASTTGGTGEKLFF

V gene: TRBV7-8
clone size: few
D gene: .
J gene: TRBJ1-2
CDR3 protein: CASSYDSFNYGYTF

V gene: TRBV11-3
clone size: .
D gene: .
J gene: TRBJ1-1
CDR3 protein: CASSLGGPGDTEAFF

V gene: TRBV7-9
clone size: .
D gene: TRBD2
J gene: TRBJ2-1
CDR3 protein: CASSLLGGYNEQFF

V gene: TRBV7-2
clone size: .
D gene: .
J gene: TRBJ2-3
CDR3 protein: CASSPQTRDTQYF

V gene: TRBV5-6
clone size: .
D gene: TRBD1
J gene: TRBJ1-2
CDR3 protein: CASSSGTARGYTF

V gene: TRBV18
clone size: .
D gene: .
J gene: TRBJ1-1
CDR3 protein: CASSPSGFAEAFF

V gene: TRBV19
clone size: .
D gene: .
J gene: TRBJ1-2
CDR3 protein: CASSMTQGNYGYTF

V gene: TRBV7-6
clone size: .
D gene: TRBD1
J gene: TRBJ2-1
CDR3 protein: CASSLGQGAYNEQFF

V gene: TRBV10-1
clone size: .
D gene: .
J gene: TRBJ1-5
CDR3 protein: CASSEAGEPQHF

V gene: TRBV10-3
clone size: .
D gene: .
J gene: TRBJ1-1
CDR3 protein: CAIRTTDPGVMNTEAFF

V gene: TRBV10-2
clone size: once
D gene: .
J gene: TRBJ1-1
CDR3 protein: CATVRLPTGVGGTEAFF

V gene: TRBV6-2/TRBV6-3
clone size: few
D gene: .
J gene: TRBJ2-5
CDR3 protein: CASSITEVRETQYF

V gene: TRBV6-1
clone size: .
D gene: .
J gene: TRBJ1-5
CDR3 protein: CASGRSGDQPQHF

V gene: TRBV6-1
clone size: .
D gene: .
J gene: TRBJ1-2
CDR3 protein: CASSEVQGDGYTF

V gene: TRBV5-4
clone size: .
D gene: .
J gene: TRBJ2-7
CDR3 protein: CASSLQESEQYF

V gene: TRBV28
clone size: .
D gene: .
J gene: TRBJ2-7
CDR3 protein: CASSSQGSGGYEQYF

V gene: TRBV6-5
clone size: once
D gene: .
J gene: TRBJ2-7
CDR3 protein: CASSYYPGTYEQYF

V gene: TRBV5-1
clone size: once
D gene: TRBD1
J gene: TRBJ1-1
CDR3 protein: CASSLYQGGTEAFF

V gene: TRBV6-2/TRBV6-3
clone size: .
D gene: TRBD1
J gene: TRBJ1-1
CDR3 protein: CASSARGQPNTEAFF

V gene: TRBV9
clone size: .
D gene: .
J gene: TRBJ2-3
CDR3 protein: CASSARDSSTDTQYF

V gene: TRBV18
clone size: few
D gene: TRBD1
J gene: TRBJ1-1
CDR3 protein: CASSSTDGQGTEAFF

V gene: TRBV28
clone size: .
D gene: TRBD1
J gene: TRBJ2-1
CDR3 protein: CASRRTGTGGNEQFF

V gene: TRBV24-1
clone size: .
D gene: TRBD1
J gene: TRBJ1-1
CDR3 protein: CATSDSHRGYTEAFF

V gene: TRBV7-2
clone size: .
D gene: .
J gene: TRBJ1-1
CDR3 protein: CASSLGRNTEAFF

V gene: TRBV5-1
clone size: .
D gene: .
J gene: TRBJ1-2
CDR3 protein: CASSPASEGEHYGYTF

V gene: TRBV7-9
clone size: .
D gene: .
J gene: TRBJ1-1
CDR3 protein: CASTGTARSGMNTEAFF

V gene: TRBV28
clone size: few
D gene: .
J gene: TRBJ1-3
CDR3 protein: CASSTPGLDSGNTIYF

V gene: TRBV23-1
clone size: few
D gene: .
J gene: TRBJ1-5
CDR3 protein: CASSQRGGGQPQHF

V gene: TRBV7-2
clone size: .
D gene: .
J gene: TRBJ2-5
CDR3 protein: CASSSQGLSRRETQYF